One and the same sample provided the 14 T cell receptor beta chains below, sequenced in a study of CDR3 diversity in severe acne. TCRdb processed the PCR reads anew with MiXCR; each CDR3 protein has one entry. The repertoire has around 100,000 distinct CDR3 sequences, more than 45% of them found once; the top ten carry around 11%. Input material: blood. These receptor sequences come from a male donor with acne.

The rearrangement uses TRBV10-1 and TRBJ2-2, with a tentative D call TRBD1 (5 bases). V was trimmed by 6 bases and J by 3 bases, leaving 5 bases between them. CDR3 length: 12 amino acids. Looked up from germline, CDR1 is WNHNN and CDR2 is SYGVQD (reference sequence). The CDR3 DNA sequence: TGCGCCAGCAGACAGGACACCGGGGAGCTGTTTTTT. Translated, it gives CASRQDTGELFF.

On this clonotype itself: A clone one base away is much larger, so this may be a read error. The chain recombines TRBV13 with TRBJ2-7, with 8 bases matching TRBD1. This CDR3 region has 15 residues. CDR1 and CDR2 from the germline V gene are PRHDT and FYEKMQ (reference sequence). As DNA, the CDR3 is TGTGCCGGCAGCTTAGGGACAGGACCCTCCTACGAGCAGTACTTC. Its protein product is CAGSLGTGPSYEQYF.

The CDR3 region has the DNA TGTGCCAGCAGCTTTTCCCGCGAAAAACTGTTTTTT. Translating it yields CASSFSREKLFF. V and J are TRBV5-5 and TRBJ1-4; no reliable D call. CDR3 size: 12 residues. Germline CDR1 SGHKS, CDR2 YYEKEE (reference sequence). Trimming removed 2 bases at V and 8 bases at J, with 7 bases between.

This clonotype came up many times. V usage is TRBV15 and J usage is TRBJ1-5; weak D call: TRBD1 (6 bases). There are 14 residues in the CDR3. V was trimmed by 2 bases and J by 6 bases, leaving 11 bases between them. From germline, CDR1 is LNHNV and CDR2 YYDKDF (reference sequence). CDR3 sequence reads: CATSRQTDSQPQHF. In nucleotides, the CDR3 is TGTGCCACCAGCAGACAAACGGACAGTCAGCCCCAGCATTTT. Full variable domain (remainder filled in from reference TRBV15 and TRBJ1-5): DAMVIQNPRYQVTQFGKPVTLSCSQTLNHNVMYWYQQKSSQAPKLLFHYYDKDFNNEADTPDNFQSRRPNTSFCFLDIRSPGLGDTAMYLCATSRQTDSQPQHFGDGTRLSIL.

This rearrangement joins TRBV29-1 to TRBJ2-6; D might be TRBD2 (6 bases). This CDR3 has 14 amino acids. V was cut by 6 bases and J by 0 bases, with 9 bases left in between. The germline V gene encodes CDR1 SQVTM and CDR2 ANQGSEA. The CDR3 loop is CSVGGTSGANVLTF. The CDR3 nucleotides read TGCAGCGTGGGCGGGACCTCTGGGGCCAACGTCCTGACTTTC. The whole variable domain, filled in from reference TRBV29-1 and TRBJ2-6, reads SAVISQKPSRDICQRGTSLTIQCQVDSQVTMMFWYRQQPGQSLTLIATANQGSEATYESGFVIDKFPISRPNLTFSTLTVSNMSPEDSSIYLCSVGGTSGANVLTFGAGSRLTVL.

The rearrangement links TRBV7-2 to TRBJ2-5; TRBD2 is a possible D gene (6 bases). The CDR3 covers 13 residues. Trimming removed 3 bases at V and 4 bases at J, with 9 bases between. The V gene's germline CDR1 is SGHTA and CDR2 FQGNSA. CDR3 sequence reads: CASSLRDGETQYF. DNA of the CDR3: TGTGCCAGCAGCTTGCGGGACGGAGAGACCCAGTACTTC.

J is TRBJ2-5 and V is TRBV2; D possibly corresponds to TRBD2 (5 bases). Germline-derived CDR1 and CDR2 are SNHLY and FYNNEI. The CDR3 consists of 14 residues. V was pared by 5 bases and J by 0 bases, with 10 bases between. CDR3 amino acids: CASSLEGDQETQYF. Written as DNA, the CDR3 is TGTGCCAGCAGTTTAGAGGGAGACCAAGAGACCCAGTACTTC. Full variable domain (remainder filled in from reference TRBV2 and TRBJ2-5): EPEVTQTPSHQVTQMGQEVILRCVPISNHLYFYWYRQILGQKVEFLVSFYNNEISEKSEIFDDQFSVERPDGSNFTLKIRSTKLEDSAMYFCASSLEGDQETQYFGPGTRLLVL.

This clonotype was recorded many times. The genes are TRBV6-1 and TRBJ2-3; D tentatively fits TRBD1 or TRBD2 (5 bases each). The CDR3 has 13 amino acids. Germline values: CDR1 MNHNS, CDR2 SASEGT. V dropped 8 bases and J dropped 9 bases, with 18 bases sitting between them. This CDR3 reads CASAEPGRRTQYF. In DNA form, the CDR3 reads TGTGCCAGCGCTGAGCCGGGGCGACGAACGCAGTATTTT.

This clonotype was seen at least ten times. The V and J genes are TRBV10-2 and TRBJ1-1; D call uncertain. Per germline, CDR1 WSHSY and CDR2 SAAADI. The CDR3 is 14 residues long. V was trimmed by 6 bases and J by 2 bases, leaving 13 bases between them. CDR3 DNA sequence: TGCGCCAGCAGGTACACGGGGTCTAACACTGAAGCTTTCTTT. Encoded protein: CASRYTGSNTEAFF.

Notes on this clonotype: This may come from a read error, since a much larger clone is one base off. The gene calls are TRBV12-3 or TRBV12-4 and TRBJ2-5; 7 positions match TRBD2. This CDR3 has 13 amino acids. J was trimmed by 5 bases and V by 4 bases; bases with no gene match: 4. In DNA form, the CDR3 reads TGTGCCAGCAGTTACCGGGGGGAGGAGACCCAGTACTTC. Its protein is CASSYRGEETQYF.

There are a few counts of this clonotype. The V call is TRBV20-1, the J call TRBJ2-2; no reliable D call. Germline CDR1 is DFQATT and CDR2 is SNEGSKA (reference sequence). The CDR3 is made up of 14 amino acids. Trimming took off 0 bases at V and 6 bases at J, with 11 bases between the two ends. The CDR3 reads CSARDFVGSGELFF. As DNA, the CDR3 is TGCAGTGCTAGAGATTTTGTGGGCTCCGGGGAGCTGTTTTTT.

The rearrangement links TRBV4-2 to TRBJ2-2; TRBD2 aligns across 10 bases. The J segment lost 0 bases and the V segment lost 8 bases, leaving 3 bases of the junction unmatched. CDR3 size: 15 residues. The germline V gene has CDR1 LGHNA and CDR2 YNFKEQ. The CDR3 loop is CASGGLAANTGELFF. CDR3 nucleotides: TGTGCCAGCGGCGGACTAGCGGCGAACACCGGGGAGCTGTTTTTT.

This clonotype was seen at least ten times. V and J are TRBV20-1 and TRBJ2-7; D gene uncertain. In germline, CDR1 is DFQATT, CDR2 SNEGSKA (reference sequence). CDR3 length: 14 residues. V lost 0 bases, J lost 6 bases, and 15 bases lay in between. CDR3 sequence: CSARDGMNALEQYF. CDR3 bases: TGCAGTGCTAGAGATGGCATGAATGCCCTCGAGCAGTACTTC.

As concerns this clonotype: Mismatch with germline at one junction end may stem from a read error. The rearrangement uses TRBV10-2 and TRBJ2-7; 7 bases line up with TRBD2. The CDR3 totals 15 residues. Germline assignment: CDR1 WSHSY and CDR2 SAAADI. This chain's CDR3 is CASAVSAGDDYEQYF. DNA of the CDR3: TGTGCCAGCGCGGTTTCGGCGGGAGATGACTACGAGCAGTACTTC.